This T cell receptor (beta chain) was identified during a study of radiotherapy plus CTLA-4 blockade in lung cancer. Study summary: 15% to 20% of patients responded objectively, and around 32% achieved disease control. General observations from the study: An expansion of tumor-derived TCR clones occurred in blood after radiotherapy plus ipilimumab. Early blood T cell clone dynamics reportedly forecast response best, with interferon-beta.

The table came from immunoSEQ multiplex PCR; TCRdb's copy has only in-frame clones and leaves some out. The data contain about 87,000 clones, about 87% of them singletons. This clone was counted a few times. Antigen unknown. Trimming removed 5 bases from V and 4 bases from J, with 14 bases in between. This CDR3 has 14 amino acids. CDR1 is SEHNR and CDR2 is FQNEAQ in the germline V gene (reference sequence). The rearrangement joins TRBV7-9 to TRBJ1-2, with D uncertain. This specimen was peripheral blood, taken from a patient treated with radiotherapy plus ipilimumab. The clonotype was recovered from a human donor with non-small cell lung cancer that progressed on radiotherapy plus ipilimumab. CDR3 residues: CASSTEAGGYGYTF. CDR3 sequence (DNA): TGTGCCAGCAGCACCGAAGCAGGTGGCTATGGCTACACCTTC.